Below, 29 T cell receptor beta chains from the same sample are listed, as sequenced in a study of cytomegalovirus exposure and HLA in healthy donors (TCRdb year 2017). The library was generated by the immunoSEQ multiplex PCR assay. The multiplex PCR relied on a mix of 60 forward primers for TCR Vbeta segments and 13 reverse primers for TCR Jbeta segments. The clones in this table, taken by TCRdb from immuneACCESS, are in-frame only. Not every clone is retained; where verified, under half of the shortfall comes from an unresolved V gene, and the cause of the rest is unknown. Within this sample are some 150,000 clones, with around 79% of them counted one time only. The ten largest clones capture approximately 6% of the sample. Sequenced material: PBMCs. These receptors all come from a man in his fifties or sixties in good health and CMV-seropositive.

Turning to this clone: A far larger clone is off by one base, so a read error is likely. The chain is built from TRBV5-4 and TRBJ1-2; 8 bases match TRBD1. Per germline, CDR1 SGHNT and CDR2 YYREEE (reference sequence). The CDR3 length is 13 residues. The CDR3 protein is CAGSLDRDAGYTF. CDR3 DNA: TGTGCCGGCAGCTTGGACAGGGACGCTGGCTACACCTTC.

J is TRBJ2-5 and V is TRBV18; 8 nucleotides agree with TRBD2. CDR3 length: 14 residues. The V gene end was trimmed by 5 bases and the J gene end by 4 bases; junction bases not matched to a gene: 6. Germline values: CDR1 KGHSH, CDR2 LQKENI. The chain's CDR3 is CASSSPGGTETQYF. In DNA form, the CDR3 reads TGTGCCAGCTCATCCCCGGGAGGGACAGAGACCCAGTACTTC.

The genes are TRBV29-1 and TRBJ1-3; D gene unclear. Per the germline V gene, CDR1 is SQVTM and CDR2 is ANQGSEA. The CDR3 loop spans 14 amino acids. Trimming shortened V by 3 bases and J by 0 bases, and 9 bases separated the two germline ends. CDR3 in DNA: TGCAGCGTTGAGGCAAGCGGCTCTGGAAACACCATATATTTT. Amino acids: CSVEASGSGNTIYF.

The V and J genes are TRBV18 and TRBJ2-5; D remains unclear. There are 14 residues in the CDR3. Germline V CDR1 and CDR2: KGHSH, LQKENI. Between the trimmed V and J ends, which lost 0 bases and 3 bases, there was a span of 8 bases. CDR3 DNA: TGTGCCAGCTCACCACCGGCAGATAAAGAGACCCAGTACTTC. This encodes CASSPPADKETQYF.

A few counts support this clone. The CDR3 sequence: CAWSPQGEQFF. The DNA of the CDR3 is TGTGCCTGGAGTCCCCAGGGTGAGCAGTTCTTC. This chain links TRBV30 with TRBJ2-1, with a tentative D call TRBD1 (5 bases). Germline CDR1 GTSNPN, CDR2 SVGIG (reference sequence). The germline V and J ends were trimmed by 2 bases and 9 bases, with 8 bases remaining between them. The CDR3 runs to 11 residues.

This chain uses TRBV7-5 with TRBJ1-5; the D call of TRBD1 is as the table states it, not checked on the DNA. TRBV7-5 constitutes a pseudogene. The CDR3 spans 15 residues. The CDR3 DNA follows: TGTGCCAGAAGTTTGACTGGACAGAAGAATCAGCCCCAGCATTTT. Protein: CARSLTGQKNQPQHF.

This chain joins TRBV7-3 and TRBJ1-1; 7 bases agree with TRBD1. The trim removed 3 bases at V and 1 base at J, leaving 8 bases unmatched. The CDR3 is 16 residues long. Germline V CDR1 and CDR2: SGHTA, FQGTGA. CDR3 nucleotides: TGTGCCAGCAGCTTGCTAGGGGGCGCCAAGAACACTGAAGCTTTCTTT. Its translation: CASSLLGGAKNTEAFF.

CDR3 nucleotide sequence: TGTGCCAGTAGTCTGGGGTACAGGGAGGGCCAGCCCCAGCATTTT. Its protein is CASSLGYREGQPQHF. This chain joins TRBV19 and TRBJ1-5; D may be TRBD1 (6 bases). Germline-derived CDR1 and CDR2 are LNHDA and SQIVND (reference sequence). V was pared by 5 bases and J by 7 bases, with 18 bases between. This CDR3 has 15 amino acids.

This clone has a single count. The V call is TRBV12-5, the J call TRBJ2-2; 8 nucleotides match TRBD2. Looked up from germline, CDR1 is LGHNT and CDR2 is FRNRAP. The V segment lost 1 base and the J segment 3 bases; nucleotides outside the gene matches: 4. This CDR3 is 16 amino acids long. CDR3 bases: TGTGCTAGTGGTTTGGCTCCGGGGGGGTACACCGGGGAGCTGTTTTTT. Translated: CASGLAPGGYTGELFF.

This chain joins TRBV4-1 and TRBJ2-2, with D possibly TRBD2 on 6 matching bases. Trimming took off 4 bases at V and 7 bases at J, with 13 bases between the two ends. Germline loops: CDR1 MGHRA, CDR2 YSYEKL. CDR3 size: 14 residues. The CDR3 nucleotides read TGCGCCAGCAGCCTATCGGGAGTTGACGGGGAGCTGTTTTTT. It yields the protein CASSLSGVDGELFF.

The gene calls are TRBV7-8 and TRBJ2-5; 8 bases align to TRBD1. Germline V CDR1 and CDR2: SGHVS, FQNEAQ. V lost 5 bases, J lost 4 bases, and 12 bases stayed unmatched. This CDR3 is 16 amino acids long. This chain's CDR3 is CASSPSPGGIRETQYF. Written as DNA, the CDR3 is TGTGCCAGCAGCCCTAGTCCAGGGGGCATCCGAGAGACCCAGTACTTC.

In DNA form, the CDR3 reads TGTGCCTGGAGTGTTGGACAGGGGAGGAATCAGCCCCAGCATTTT. This gives the protein CAWSVGQGRNQPQHF. The chain carries TRBV30 and TRBJ1-5, with 9 bases identical to TRBD1. V lost 0 bases, J lost 4 bases, and 4 bases stayed unmatched. The CDR3 extends over 15 amino acids. The germline gives CDR1 GTSNPN, CDR2 SVGIG (reference sequence).

This clone was picked up one time. This sequence joins TRBV5-4 and TRBJ1-1; 10 nucleotides align to TRBD1. CDR1 and CDR2 (germline): SGHNT, YYREEE (reference sequence). The CDR3 is 12 amino acids. Trimming removed 10 bases from V and 4 bases from J; junction bases left unmatched: 4. The chain's CDR3 is CAGGTGATEAFF. The CDR3 DNA sequence: TGTGCCGGGGGGACAGGGGCCACTGAAGCTTTCTTT.

The CDR3 here is CASSSRHGQGLNTEAFF. The CDR3 region has the DNA TGTGCCAGCAGCTCCCGTCATGGACAGGGCCTTAACACTGAAGCTTTCTTT. This sequence joins TRBV9 and TRBJ1-1, with 8 bases aligning to TRBD1. The germline V gene has CDR1 SGDLS and CDR2 YYNGEE. Trimming cost V 4 bases and J 2 bases; bases outside gene matches: 13. There are 17 residues in the CDR3.

The rearrangement joins TRBV9 to TRBJ2-5; 10 bases agree with TRBD2. The CDR3 contains 14 residues. The J segment lost 5 bases and the V segment lost 4 bases, leaving 5 bases of the junction unmatched. CDR1 is SGDLS, CDR2 YYNGEE, per germline. The CDR3 sequence is CASSLSGRTETQYF. DNA of the CDR3: TGTGCCAGCAGCCTTAGCGGGAGGACGGAGACCCAGTACTTC. Combining the CDR3 with reference TRBV9 and TRBJ2-5 gives the whole variable domain DSGVTQTPKHLITATGQRVTLRCSPRSGDLSVYWYQQSLDQGLQFLIQYYNGEERAKGNILERFSAQQFPDLHSELNLSSLELGDSALYFCASSLSGRTETQYFGPGTRLLVL.

This clone has just a few counts. The gene calls are TRBV5-8 and TRBJ2-5, with a weak D call TRBD1 (5 bases). Germline V gives CDR1 SGHTS, CDR2 YDEGEE. V dropped 6 bases and J dropped 5 bases, with 11 bases sitting between them. The CDR3 loop spans 12 amino acids. DNA for the CDR3: TGTGCCAGCATTTGGGGCTGGGAGACCCAGTACTTC. It is translated as CASIWGWETQYF.

The rearrangement uses TRBV9 and TRBJ2-6, with no clear D. CDR3 length: 17 residues. V gave up 0 bases and J gave up 1 base, with 11 bases separating them. Germline CDR1 reads SGDLS; CDR2 reads YYNGEE. The CDR3 loop is CASSVDPVISGANVLTF. The CDR3 DNA reads as TGTGCCAGCAGCGTAGACCCAGTTATTTCTGGGGCCAACGTCCTGACTTTC.

V and J are TRBV27 and TRBJ2-2, with 8 bases aligning to TRBD2. Per the germline V gene, CDR1 is MNHEY and CDR2 is SMNVEV (reference sequence). Trimming at V came to 6 bases and at J to 3 bases, leaving 6 bases not matched to a gene. The CDR3 length is 15 residues. The CDR3 nucleotides are TGTGCCAGCAGCAGCGGGAGCCAGTACACCGGGGAGCTGTTTTTT. Translating gives CASSSGSQYTGELFF.

This clone was seen a handful of times. The chain uses TRBV7-8 and TRBJ2-7; a weak D match, TRBD2 (5 bases). The CDR3 sequence is 14 residues long. V shed 0 bases and J shed 5 bases, with 11 bases lying between them. From germline, CDR1 is SGHVS and CDR2 FQNEAQ. CDR3 DNA: TGTGCCAGCAGCTTAGCGAGGGCTGCCAACGAGCAGTACTTC. This encodes CASSLARAANEQYF.

V is TRBV28 and J is TRBJ1-1; D ambiguous. Germline-derived CDR1 and CDR2 are MDHEN and SYDVKM. The CDR3 is made up of 15 amino acids. V lost 2 bases to trimming and J lost 4 bases, with 14 bases between them. DNA for the CDR3: TGTGCCAGCAGTTTAGTTGTGGCTTCTGGCACTGAAGCTTTCTTT. This encodes CASSLVVASGTEAFF.

The gene calls are TRBV6-6 and TRBJ1-3; 7 bases line up with TRBD1. This CDR3 is 15 amino acids long. Germline values: CDR1 MNHNY, CDR2 SVGAGI (reference sequence). The V segment lost 6 bases and the J segment 0 bases; nucleotides outside the gene matches: 5. This CDR3 is CASSRDSYSGNTIYF. CDR3 nucleotide sequence: TGTGCCAGCAGCCGGGACAGTTACTCTGGAAACACCATATATTTT.

The V call is TRBV5-4, the J call TRBJ2-1; 9 bases match TRBD2. CDR3 length: 16 residues. From germline, CDR1 is SGHNT and CDR2 YYREEE (reference sequence). The trim removed 4 bases at V and 3 bases at J, leaving 8 bases unmatched. The CDR3 protein is CASSRQREAFYNEQFF. The CDR3 DNA sequence: TGTGCCAGCAGCCGCCAGCGGGAGGCCTTCTACAATGAGCAGTTCTTC.

This chain joins TRBV11-2 and TRBJ2-7; D perhaps matches TRBD2 (6 bases). The CDR3 extends over 13 amino acids. Germline values: CDR1 SGHAT, CDR2 FQNNGV. The V and J ends lost 4 bases and 6 bases respectively, with 13 bases between them. CDR3 residues: CASSSLGRSEQYF. The CDR3 DNA reads as TGTGCCAGCAGCTCCCTTGGGAGGAGCGAGCAGTACTTC. Looking up the rest from reference TRBV11-2 and TRBJ2-7 gives the full variable domain: EAGVAQSPRYKIIEKRQSVAFWCNPISGHATLYWYQQILGQGPKLLIQFQNNGVVDDSQLPKDRFSAERLKGVDSTLKIQPAKLEDSAVYLCASSSLGRSEQYFGPGTRLTVT.

This clone was seen a handful of times. The V call is TRBV28, the J call TRBJ1-5, with a weak D call TRBD1 (5 bases). The CDR3 sequence is 14 residues long. Germline V gene sequence: CDR1 MDHEN, CDR2 SYDVKM. Trimming pared 5 bases from V and 5 bases from J, leaving 13 bases between. CDR3 protein: CASSRPGRDQPQHF. The DNA for the CDR3 is TGTGCCAGCAGTAGACCAGGGAGGGATCAGCCCCAGCATTTT. Complete variable domain (other parts from reference TRBV28 and TRBJ1-5): DVKVTQSSRYLVKRTGEKVFLECVQDMDHENMFWYRQDPGLGLRLIYFSYDVKMKEKGDIPEGYSVSREKKERFSLILESASTNQTSMYLCASSRPGRDQPQHFGDGTRLSIL.

Here the CDR3 reads CASSLLQGSSGNTIYF. The CDR3 region has the DNA TGTGCCAGCAGCTTGTTGCAGGGCAGCTCTGGAAACACCATATATTTT. The rearrangement joins TRBV5-4 to TRBJ1-3; weak D call: TRBD1 (5 bases). Germline V gene sequence: CDR1 SGHNT, CDR2 YYREEE (reference sequence). The germline V and J ends were trimmed by 1 base and 0 bases, with 11 bases remaining between them. CDR3 length: 16 residues.

V usage is TRBV11-3 and J usage is TRBJ2-7; TRBD2 agrees at 7 bases. This CDR3 has 15 amino acids. Germline lookup yields CDR1 SGHNT and CDR2 YENEEA. J was trimmed by 3 bases and V by 4 bases; bases with no gene match: 9. CDR3 sequence reads: CASSSSKTSIYEQYF. In nucleotides, the CDR3 is TGTGCCAGCAGCTCGTCGAAGACTAGCATCTACGAGCAGTACTTC. The full variable domain, with the rest looked up from reference TRBV11-3 and TRBJ2-7, is EAGVVQSPRYKIIEKKQPVAFWCNPISGHNTLYWYLQNLGQGPELLIRYENEEAVDDSQLPKDRFSAERLKGVDSTLKIQPAELGDSAVYLCASSSSKTSIYEQYFGPGTRLTVT.

This chain connects TRBV15 to TRBJ2-7; 7 bases agree with TRBD1. The CDR3 runs to 15 residues. Per germline, CDR1 LNHNV and CDR2 YYDKDF (reference sequence). V dropped 6 bases and J dropped 2; count of bases not matched to a gene: 10. The CDR3 DNA follows: TGTGCCACCAGTCCCCTGCGGACAGGCACCTACGAGCAGTACTTC. This sequence encodes CATSPLRTGTYEQYF.

The chain employs TRBV4-1 and TRBJ2-5, with D possibly TRBD2 on 6 matching bases. V dropped 3 bases and J dropped 4 bases, with 9 bases sitting between them. The CDR3 length is 13 residues. Germline loops: CDR1 MGHRA, CDR2 YSYEKL. The CDR3 DNA follows: TGCGCCAGCAGCCACTGGAGGGGAGAGACCCAGTACTTC. Translating it yields CASSHWRGETQYF.

V is TRBV5-4 and J is TRBJ2-5; the match to TRBD1 covers 10 bases. V was pared by 0 bases and J by 2 bases, with 1 base of the junction left unmatched. CDR1 is SGHNT and CDR2 is YYREEE in the germline V gene (reference sequence). There are 15 residues in the CDR3. CDR3 amino acids: CASSLEDRGQETQYF. The DNA of the CDR3 is TGTGCCAGCAGCTTGGAGGACAGGGGGCAAGAGACCCAGTACTTC. Complete variable domain (other parts from reference TRBV5-4 and TRBJ2-5): ETGVTQSPTHLIKTRGQQVTLRCSSQSGHNTVSWYQQALGQGPQFIFQYYREEENGRGNFPPRFSGLQFPNYSSELNVNALELDDSALYLCASSLEDRGQETQYFGPGTRLLVL.